This T cell receptor beta chain is from a study of identical twins listed by TCRdb under 2016. Concerning the study at large: The study deep-sequenced TCR alpha and beta repertoires from monozygotic twins, unrelated adults of various ages and cord blood to test whether fetal clonotypes persist. To rule out contamination, replicate twin experiments were performed at different times with different library preparation protocols.

Via the germline V gene, CDR1 is SGHRS and CDR2 YFSETQ. Ends trimmed: V by 0 bases, J by 6 bases; bases unmatched to a gene: 7. Measured from the cysteine to the phenylalanine, the CDR3 is 15 residues long. Only the CDR3 region is kept as DNA, spanning 45 bases read in frame from base 1. Study-wide findings and limitations: Out-of-frame TCR alpha sequences shared between twins showed an excess of low generation-probability sequences compared with coincidental sharing between unrelated individuals. In monozygotic twins, out-of-frame TCR alpha sharing was systematically underestimated by recombination models, although the models agreed with sharing between unrelated individuals. Fewer insertions were carried by abundant cord blood beta clonotypes; a weaker similar trend was observed in young adult naive repertoires, while no such trend was observed in memory repertoires. Zero-insertion analyses could be partly confounded by invariant T cells such as MAIT and iNKT, although diverse VJ usage argued against such confounding for most clonotypes. The excess sharing between twins in beta out-of-frame sequences was weaker because fewer shared sequences reduced the signal-to-noise ratio. Because the same donors could not be followed over many years, the conclusions depended on cross-sectional statistical analysis.

As to this clonotype: Its antigen has not been determined. One base away there is no much larger clone; base qualities are not given.

Library preparation employed 5' RACE. Sequencing used an Illumina HiSeq 2000. A universal primer binding site was added through template switching, and the final cDNA carried a unique molecular identifier so that TCR cDNA molecules could be counted accurately. Specific primers in the conserved constant-segment region were used to synthesize first-strand cDNA for TCR alpha and beta chains. To control for contamination, each cDNA library was double barcoded with a SMART-Mk sample barcode plus Illumina barcodes. Two successive PCR steps introduced TruSeq adapter sequences along with Illumina sample barcodes. The TCR alpha and beta cDNA libraries were sequenced on the Illumina HiSeq platform using custom primers. The paper's processing steps were these. Unique molecular identifiers were extracted from raw reads with MiGEC, and CDR3 positions were determined with MiXCR. Recombination models were inferred per individual with the repgenHMM and IGoR tools using an EM algorithm. The tcR package in R was used for shared clonotype analysis, with sharing normalized by the product of cloneset sizes. To study raw recombination without the effects of thymic and clonal selection, out-of-frame nonproductive sequences were analyzed. Clones were called with MiXCR by TCRdb after fastp trimmed the public reads at Q25, and only in-frame beta chains were retained. Entries are consolidated by CDR3 protein sequence, retaining the most common genes and DNA. The V and J calls follow TCRdb's processing rather than the paper's. This sample lists 1.5 million to 2 million distinct CDR3 sequences; under 35% were detected once. The ten top clones hold about 0.3% of the sample.

Every donor was a healthy Caucasian. The receptor was isolated from a newborn girl in good health. The sequenced sample was cord blood. The sequence links TRBV5-1 to TRBJ1-2, and TRBD1 matches 8 of the central bases. This receptor has the CDR3 CASSLVGRDRHGYTF. The DNA sequence is TGCGCCAGCAGCTTGGTTGGCCGGGACAGGCATGGCTACACCTTC.